What follows are 27 T cell receptor beta chains derived from one specimen sequenced in a study of T cells after yellow fever vaccination. TCRdb fed the 5' RACE reads into MiXCR, producing one record per CDR3 protein. Of 200,000 to 300,000 distinct CDR3 sequences listed, 6.9% were seen once; the top ten hold around 0.9%. The sequencing here drew on CD4+ T cells sorted from PBMCs, taken 15 days after the yellow fever booster vaccination. Receptor source: a man aged 30 to 39 who received the YFV17D yellow fever vaccine.

This clonotype was picked up many times. The genes are TRBV7-2 and TRBJ2-7, with D hard to call. V was shortened by 5 bases and J by 2 bases, with 4 bases between the two germline ends. Germline V CDR1 and CDR2: SGHTA, FQGNSA. The CDR3 sequence is 11 residues long. Written as DNA, the CDR3 is TGTGCCAGCAGCAAGGCCTACGAGCAGTACTTC. It yields the protein CASSKAYEQYF. Complete variable domain (other parts from reference TRBV7-2 and TRBJ2-7): GAGVSQSPSNKVTEKGKDVELRCDPISGHTALYWYRQSLGQGLEFLIYFQGNSAPDKSGLPSDRFSAERTGGSVSTLTIQRTQQEDSAVYLCASSKAYEQYFGPGTRLTVT.

This clonotype turned up a few times. J is TRBJ2-2 and V is TRBV11-1; 10 bases are a match to TRBD1. There are 19 residues in the CDR3. The germline gives CDR1 SGHAT, CDR2 FQDESV (reference sequence). J lost 5 bases, V lost 0 bases, and 12 bases had no gene match. CDR3 loop: CASSLATGGLSGRTGELFF. For the CDR3, the DNA is TGTGCCAGCAGCTTAGCGACAGGGGGCCTTTCCGGTCGGACCGGGGAGCTGTTTTTT.

The chain joins TRBV19 to TRBJ2-5; either TRBD1 or TRBD2 may supply D (5 bases each). V was clipped by 5 bases and J by 2 bases, with 21 bases between them. The CDR3 runs 17 residues. Germline V CDR1 and CDR2: LNHDA, SQIVND (reference sequence). CDR3 loop: CASSQGVSKGSQETQYF. The CDR3 DNA reads as TGTGCCAGTAGTCAGGGAGTGAGTAAAGGGAGTCAAGAGACCCAGTACTTC.

The chain has TRBV20-1 and TRBJ1-6; a weak D match, TRBD1 (5 bases). CDR3 length equals 14 residues. V lost 5 bases to trimming and J lost 9 bases, with 17 bases between them. Germline CDR1 is DFQATT and CDR2 is SNEGSKA (reference sequence). CDR3 residues: CSARPAGGGSPLHF. In DNA form, the CDR3 reads TGCAGTGCTCGCCCTGCGGGGGGGGGTTCACCCCTCCACTTT.

This clonotype has a handful of counts. V is TRBV5-6 and J is TRBJ2-5; 13 positions match TRBD2. The CDR3 has 19 amino acids. Germline CDR1 and CDR2: SGHDT and YYEEEE. V trimming: 0 bases; J trimming: 5 bases; junction bases outside the gene matches: 13. CDR3 in amino acids: CASSLDPPLAGGPWETQYF. CDR3 nucleotides: TGTGCCAGCAGCTTGGACCCTCCACTAGCGGGAGGGCCTTGGGAGACCCAGTACTTC.

There are many counts of this clonotype. The chain links TRBV15 to TRBJ2-4, with 11 bases fitting TRBD2. Germline V lookup: CDR1 LNHNV, CDR2 YYDKDF (reference sequence). With 4 bases clipped from V and 8 bases from J, the junction kept 10 bases outside the gene matches. This CDR3 is built from 16 residues. Written as DNA, the CDR3 is TGTGCCACCAGCAAGGGTCTAGCGGGAGGTATAGACATTCAGTACTTC. Its translation: CATSKGLAGGIDIQYF.

The rearrangement links TRBV5-4 to TRBJ2-5; maybe TRBD1 (5 bases). Germline assignment: CDR1 SGHNT and CDR2 YYREEE (reference sequence). The CDR3 totals 16 residues. V lost 1 base and J lost 5, with 18 bases in between. CDR3 nucleotides: TGTGCCAGCAGCTTGTCTCCAGCCAGTGGGGCGGAGACCCAGTACTTC. Protein: CASSLSPASGAETQYF.

This clonotype was seen only a few times. The chain employs TRBV6-1 and TRBJ2-7; D is undetermined. V dropped 9 bases and J dropped 0 bases, with 15 bases sitting between them. The CDR3 is 14 residues long. CDR1 and CDR2 from the germline V gene are MNHNS and SASEGT. The CDR3 protein is CASCPQLVSYEQYF. DNA for the CDR3: TGTGCCAGTTGCCCTCAGTTAGTCTCCTACGAGCAGTACTTC.

This clonotype was counted a few times. This chain connects TRBV11-2 to TRBJ2-3; 7 bases align to TRBD2. Germline loops: CDR1 SGHAT, CDR2 FQNNGV. The trim removed 2 bases at V and 4 bases at J, leaving 6 bases unmatched. The CDR3 loop spans 15 amino acids. The CDR3 is CASSLRGRAADTQYF. The CDR3 region has the DNA TGTGCCAGCAGCTTACGTGGGAGGGCCGCAGATACGCAGTATTTT.

The V and J genes are TRBV12-2 and TRBJ1-5. TRBV12-2 is recorded as a pseudogene. The CDR3 has 15 amino acids. CDR3 in amino acids: CASRPSWLGNQPQHF. As DNA, the CDR3 is TGTGCAAGTCGTCCAAGCTGGTTAGGCAATCAGCCCCAGCATTTT.

The chain recombines TRBV20-1 with TRBJ1-5, with 7 bases aligning to TRBD1. The germline gives CDR1 DFQATT, CDR2 SNEGSKA (reference sequence). The CDR3 sequence is 16 residues long. Trimming cost V 0 bases and J 4 bases; bases outside gene matches: 9. The CDR3 sequence: CSARDLNRGTNQPQHF. The CDR3 DNA is TGCAGTGCTAGAGACTTAAACAGGGGAACGAATCAGCCCCAGCATTTT.

This clonotype occurred many times. The chain links TRBV28 to TRBJ1-5, with D possibly being TRBD1 (6 bases). CDR1 is MDHEN and CDR2 is SYDVKM in the germline V gene. The V gene lost 7 bases and the J gene lost 10 bases, with 20 bases spanning the gap. The CDR3 contains 14 residues. CDR3 nucleotides: TGTGCCAGCACTAAAGACCCAGGGGCCCGCCCCCAGCATTTT. It is translated as CASTKDPGARPQHF.

The V call is TRBV19, the J call TRBJ2-2; 9 nucleotides agree with TRBD1. Germline values: CDR1 LNHDA, CDR2 SQIVND (reference sequence). J gave up 4 bases and V 5 bases, and 8 bases lay outside the gene matches. This CDR3 has 16 amino acids. In nucleotides, the CDR3 is TGTGCCAGTAGTCCATTGGGGACAGGGACCACCGGGGAGCTGTTTTTT. The encoded protein is CASSPLGTGTTGELFF. Full variable domain (rest looked up from reference TRBV19 and TRBJ2-2): DGGITQSPKYLFRKEGQNVTLSCEQNLNHDAMYWYRQDPGQGLRLIYYSQIVNDFQKGDIAEGYSVSREKKESFPLTVTSAQKNPTAFYLCASSPLGTGTTGELFFGEGSRLTVL.

This clonotype was detected a few times. The V and J genes are TRBV5-6 and TRBJ2-6; D tentatively fits TRBD1 or TRBD2 (5 bases each). Germline V lookup: CDR1 SGHDT, CDR2 YYEEEE. There are 19 residues in the CDR3. Trimming left V 0 bases short and J 0 bases short, with 16 bases between. CDR3 loop: CASSLDGTAYYSGANVLTF. The CDR3, as DNA: TGTGCCAGCAGCTTGGATGGGACGGCATACTACTCTGGGGCCAACGTCCTGACTTTC.

This clonotype was observed many times. The V call is TRBV7-2, the J call TRBJ2-1, with unresolved D. This CDR3 comprises 14 residues. Trimming cost V 0 bases and J 6 bases, with 9 bases left between them. Germline V gene data show CDR1 as SGHTA and CDR2 as FQGNSA. Here the CDR3 reads CASSLALVSNEQFF. CDR3 in DNA: TGTGCCAGCAGCTTAGCTCTAGTGTCCAATGAGCAGTTCTTC.

This clonotype was recorded many times. The chain couples TRBV12-3 or TRBV12-4 to TRBJ2-1; TRBD2 agrees at 8 bases. V lost 6 bases and J lost 16; bases outside the gene matches: 14. The CDR3 runs 13 residues. The CDR3 coding sequence is TGTGCCAGCAGACCTGGGGAAGCGGGAGTCCCATTCTTC. Translated: CASRPGEAGVPFF.

This chain connects TRBV28 to TRBJ1-3; D is uncertain. Deletions cut 5 bases from V and 2 bases from J, with 4 bases between. The V gene's germline CDR1 is MDHEN and CDR2 SYDVKM. This CDR3 comprises 12 residues. The CDR3 region is CASSEPGNTIYF. In nucleotides, the CDR3 is TGTGCCAGCAGTGAGCCTGGAAACACCATATATTTT.

In this sample, this clonotype turned up a few times. The chain combines TRBV20-1 with TRBJ1-5; TRBD1 might be the D (6 bases). Trimming took off 4 bases at V and 3 bases at J, with 10 bases between the two ends. The CDR3 is made up of 13 amino acids. Germline V gene data show CDR1 as DFQATT and CDR2 as SNEGSKA (reference sequence). The DNA of the CDR3 is TGCAGTGCTACCCGGACAGTCAATCAGCCCCAGCATTTT. This sequence encodes CSATRTVNQPQHF.

This rearrangement joins TRBV7-6 to TRBJ2-2; TRBD2 matches at 9 bases. The CDR3 is made up of 17 amino acids. Germline V gene sequence: CDR1 SGHVS, CDR2 FNYEAQ. The J segment lost 0 bases and the V segment lost 2 bases, leaving 4 bases of the junction unmatched. The CDR3 loop reads CASSLTPSGANTGELFF. CDR3 nucleotides: TGTGCCAGCAGCTTAACCCCTAGCGGGGCGAACACCGGGGAGCTGTTTTTT.

This chain links TRBV15 with TRBJ2-3, with unresolved D. Germline V gene data show CDR1 as LNHNV and CDR2 as YYDKDF (reference sequence). V was shortened by 5 bases and J by 10 bases, with 13 bases between the two germline ends. The CDR3 covers 12 residues. For the CDR3, the DNA is TGTGCCACCAGCTCCAAGGGCAGAGCGCAGTATTTT. Protein product: CATSSKGRAQYF.

This chain joins TRBV11-2 and TRBJ2-2; 7 bases are shared with TRBD2. In germline, CDR1 is SGHAT, CDR2 FQNNGV. CDR3 length: 18 amino acids. J gave up 0 bases and V 1 base, and 8 bases lay outside the gene matches. This CDR3 reads CASSLVFLAETNTGELFF. The CDR3 bases are TGTGCCAGCAGCTTAGTATTCCTAGCGGAAACGAACACCGGGGAGCTGTTTTTT.

This rearrangement joins TRBV6-2 or TRBV6-3 to TRBJ2-7; perhaps D is TRBD1 or TRBD2 (5 bases each). Germline-derived CDR1 and CDR2 are MNHEY and SVGEGT. The CDR3 has 14 residues. Deletions cut 6 bases from V and 6 bases from J, with 18 bases between. The CDR3 coding sequence is TGTGCCAGCAGAGCCGGTGGGGGTATCAGCGAGCAGTACTTC. Its translation is CASRAGGGISEQYF.

The gene calls are TRBV25-1 and TRBJ1-6; TRBD1 might be the D (6 bases). The germline V and J ends were trimmed by 8 bases and 10 bases, with 12 bases remaining between them. CDR1 MGHDK and CDR2 SYGVNS come from the germline V gene. The length of the CDR3 is 12 residues. In DNA form, the CDR3 reads TGTGCCAGCCGGGGGGGGGCATCACCCCTCCACTTT. Its translation is CASRGGASPLHF.

This clonotype was found many times. V and J are TRBV7-9 and TRBJ1-2; the match to TRBD1 covers 8 bases. V was clipped by 2 bases and J by 6 bases; unmatched bases: 11. Looked up from germline, CDR1 is SEHNR and CDR2 is FQNEAQ (reference sequence). This CDR3 has 16 residues. The CDR3 nucleotides are TGTGCCAGCAGCTTATGGCGGACAGGGAAGAAGCATGGCTACACCTTC. Its translation is CASSLWRTGKKHGYTF.

At least ten counts were recorded for this clonotype. V gene TRBV20-1 combines with J gene TRBJ2-1; TRBD2 aligns across 15 bases. V lost 2 bases to trimming and J lost 10 bases; unmatched junction nucleotides: 9. This CDR3 has 16 residues. The germline CDR1 and CDR2 sequences are DFQATT and SNEGSKA (reference sequence). This chain's CDR3 is CSARPRGLAGGSEQFF. The CDR3 bases are TGCAGTGCTAGACCCCGGGGACTAGCGGGAGGCTCCGAGCAGTTCTTC.

This clonotype showed up just a few times. The rearrangement links TRBV15 to TRBJ2-7, with no clear D. Germline V CDR1 and CDR2: LNHNV, YYDKDF (reference sequence). V lost 0 bases and J lost 2, with 8 bases in between. The CDR3 covers 14 residues. CDR3 bases: TGTGCCACCAGCAGAGATAAGTGGGCCTACGAGCAGTACTTC. It encodes CATSRDKWAYEQYF.

The chain couples TRBV12-5 to TRBJ2-1; 9 nucleotides line up with TRBD2. The V gene end was trimmed by 3 bases and the J gene end by 4 bases; junction bases not matched to a gene: 4. There are 15 residues in the CDR3. The germline V gene has CDR1 LGHNT and CDR2 FRNRAP. CDR3 loop: CASGLELAGYNEQFF. The CDR3 DNA reads TGTGCTAGTGGTTTAGAGCTAGCGGGATACAATGAGCAGTTCTTC.